These 27 T cell receptor beta chains originate from one sample sequenced in a study of OX40 agonist ivuxolimab in advanced cancers. Library preparation used the immunoSEQ multiplex PCR assay. TCRdb holds this immuneACCESS table with in-frame rearrangements only. Some clones are missing; in checked studies, unresolved V genes explain under half, and the rest has no known cause. Recorded for this sample are 50,000 to 60,000 clones; roughly 88% of them occurred a single time. 4.5% to 5.5% of the sample goes to the ten largest clones. The source material was CD4+ or CD8+ T cells sorted from blood, sampled in a trial of the OX40 agonist ivuxolimab. These receptors all stem from an adult with an advanced solid tumor such as melanoma, head and neck, liver or kidney cancer.

This clone appeared a single time. The chain combines TRBV5-4 with TRBJ1-1, with 10 positions matching TRBD1. V lost 4 bases to trimming and J lost 4 bases; unmatched junction nucleotides: 13. This CDR3 has 17 residues. CDR1 is SGHNT and CDR2 is YYREEE in the germline V gene (reference sequence). The CDR3 sequence is CASSPRQGAGGGTEAFF. The CDR3 DNA reads TGTGCCAGCAGCCCCCGACAGGGGGCAGGGGGGGGCACTGAAGCTTTCTTT.

The gene calls are TRBV2 and TRBJ1-1; the D gene is possibly TRBD1 (5 bases). The ends were cut back, 6 bases at V and 0 bases at J, with 11 bases in the middle. The CDR3 extends over 14 amino acids. Germline V CDR1 and CDR2: SNHLY, FYNNEI. CDR3 in amino acids: CASRVRQLNTEAFF. The CDR3 DNA follows: TGTGCCAGCAGAGTAAGACAGTTGAACACTGAAGCTTTCTTT.

This chain joins TRBV4-2 and TRBJ1-1; D unresolved. Deletions cut 2 bases from V and 1 base from J, with 5 bases between. This CDR3 spans 13 amino acids. Germline V gene lookup returns CDR1 LGHNA and CDR2 YNFKEQ. CDR3 nucleotides: TGTGCCAGCAGCCAACAAGAGAACACTGAAGCTTTCTTT. This sequence encodes CASSQQENTEAFF.

This clone was observed a few times. The rearrangement joins TRBV19 to TRBJ1-1; D possibly corresponds to TRBD1 (6 bases). The V end lost 3 bases, the J end lost 1 base, and 12 bases lay between the germline ends. CDR1 LNHDA and CDR2 SQIVND come from the germline V gene (reference sequence). This CDR3 contains 15 residues. CDR3 region: CASSISGAGNTEAFF. The DNA for the CDR3 is TGTGCCAGTAGTATCTCGGGGGCCGGGAACACTGAAGCTTTCTTT.

The chain links TRBV28 to TRBJ1-2; no reliable D call. Germline loops: CDR1 MDHEN, CDR2 SYDVKM. Trimming stripped 6 bases from V and 3 bases from J, with 8 bases between. The CDR3 totals 12 residues. The CDR3 is CASSFPDYGYTF. DNA for the CDR3: TGTGCCAGCAGCTTTCCGGACTATGGCTACACCTTC.

The CDR3 coding sequence is TGTGCCAGCTCACCGCAGGGAGAGGTGGGTCAGCCCCAGCATTTT. The encoded protein is CASSPQGEVGQPQHF. V is TRBV18 and J is TRBJ1-5; possible D gene TRBD1, 5 bases. Germline loops: CDR1 KGHSH, CDR2 LQKENI. The CDR3 runs 15 residues. Trimming took 3 bases from V and 6 from J, leaving 15 bases between them.

The CDR3, as DNA: TGCGAGCGGGAGGGCCCTTTGAGCTCCTACGAGCAGTACTTC. Translating gives CEREGPLSSYEQYF. The chain joins TRBV23-1 to TRBJ2-7; TRBD2 matches at 10 bases. TRBV23-1 is filed as an ORF, its function uncertain. The CDR3 is made up of 14 amino acids.

The chain recombines TRBV4-1 with TRBJ1-2, with D perhaps matching TRBD1 (6 bases). CDR3 size: 13 residues. V was shortened by 3 bases and J by 4 bases, with 9 bases between the two germline ends. CDR1 MGHRA and CDR2 YSYEKL come from the germline V gene. The CDR3 sequence is CASSQEGVYGYTF. CDR3 nucleotide sequence: TGCGCCAGCAGCCAGGAGGGGGTCTATGGCTACACCTTC.

This clone was recorded only once. CDR3 loop: CASRAGGRAANEQFF. CDR3 sequence (DNA): TGTGCCAGCAGGGCCGGGGGGAGGGCCGCCAATGAGCAGTTCTTC. The V and J genes are TRBV7-9 and TRBJ2-1; 7 bases map to TRBD2. Germline CDR1 is SEHNR and CDR2 is FQNEAQ (reference sequence). The length of the CDR3 is 15 residues. V shed 6 bases, J shed 6 bases, and the junction held 11 bases outside the gene matches.

This clone was recorded only once. The J gene is TRBJ1-1, the V gene TRBV13; no firm D call. Trimming removed 3 bases from V and 2 bases from J, with 7 bases in between. The CDR3 extends over 13 amino acids. Germline V lookup: CDR1 PRHDT, CDR2 FYEKMQ (reference sequence). The CDR3 region is CASSLQANTEAFF. The CDR3 DNA reads as TGTGCCAGCAGCTTGCAGGCCAACACTGAAGCTTTCTTT.

The rearrangement joins TRBV2 to TRBJ2-1; 7 positions match TRBD2. This CDR3 is 16 amino acids long. V dropped 4 bases and J dropped 4; count of bases not matched to a gene: 10. Germline CDR1 reads SNHLY; CDR2 reads FYNNEI. CDR3 DNA: TGTGCCAGCAGTGCGGCGGCTAGCGGAGGGTACAATGAGCAGTTCTTC. Amino acids: CASSAAASGGYNEQFF. The full variable domain, its missing parts supplied by reference TRBV2 and TRBJ2-1, is EPEVTQTPSHQVTQMGQEVILRCVPISNHLYFYWYRQILGQKVEFLVSFYNNEISEKSEIFDDQFSVERPDGSNFTLKIRSTKLEDSAMYFCASSAAASGGYNEQFFGPGTRLTVL.

The V and J genes are TRBV11-2 and TRBJ1-5; a weak D match, TRBD1 (5 bases). From germline, CDR1 is SGHAT and CDR2 FQNNGV. This CDR3 contains 16 residues. Trimming pared 1 base from V and 2 bases from J, leaving 12 bases between. The CDR3 sequence: CASSLGARQRNQPQHF. The DNA of the CDR3 is TGTGCCAGCAGCTTAGGGGCCCGACAGCGCAATCAGCCCCAGCATTTT.

This rearrangement joins TRBV6-5 to TRBJ2-7; D gene uncertain. The V end was cut by 5 bases, the J end by 6 bases, with 11 bases between. The CDR3 is made up of 12 amino acids. The germline V gene has CDR1 MNHEY and CDR2 SVGAGI. The CDR3 spells CASSDPKGEQYF. CDR3 in DNA: TGTGCCAGCAGTGACCCCAAGGGCGAGCAGTACTTC.

The chain joins TRBV11-3 to TRBJ1-1, with 7 bases that match TRBD1. This CDR3 is 15 amino acids long. Per germline, CDR1 SGHNT and CDR2 YENEEA. Trimming removed 6 bases from V and 2 bases from J; junction bases left unmatched: 9. The DNA of the CDR3 is TGTGCCAGCAGACCAGCGGGACAGCAAAACACTGAAGCTTTCTTT. Its translation is CASRPAGQQNTEAFF.

The V gene is TRBV28, the J gene TRBJ1-1; TRBD1 agrees at 7 bases. Germline lookup yields CDR1 MDHEN and CDR2 SYDVKM. The CDR3 spans 13 residues. The V segment lost 7 bases and the J segment 1 base; nucleotides outside the gene matches: 3. The CDR3 nucleotides are TGTGCCAGCACCAGGACAGGGAACACTGAAGCTTTCTTT. Translated, it gives CASTRTGNTEAFF. Full variable domain (rest looked up from reference TRBV28 and TRBJ1-1): DVKVTQSSRYLVKRTGEKVFLECVQDMDHENMFWYRQDPGLGLRLIYFSYDVKMKEKGDIPEGYSVSREKKERFSLILESASTNQTSMYLCASTRTGNTEAFFGQGTRLTVV.

V is TRBV18 and J is TRBJ2-5; 11 bases match TRBD2. The CDR3 extends over 15 amino acids. V gave up 3 bases and J gave up 4 bases; unmatched junction bases: 4. Germline V lookup: CDR1 KGHSH, CDR2 LQKENI. CDR3 loop: CASSPNLAGGETQYF. CDR3 bases: TGTGCCAGCTCACCTAACCTAGCGGGGGGAGAGACCCAGTACTTC. Using reference TRBV18 and TRBJ2-5 for the parts outside the CDR3, the full variable domain is NAGVMQNPRHLVRRRGQEARLRCSPMKGHSHVYWYRQLPEEGLKFMVYLQKENIIDESGMPKERFSAEFPKEGPSILRIQQVVRGDSAAYFCASSPNLAGGETQYFGPGTRLLVL.

The J gene is TRBJ2-1, the V gene TRBV6-6; possibly TRBD2 for D (5 bases). Trimming shortened V by 5 bases and J by 1 base, and 15 bases separated the two germline ends. Germline V gene sequence: CDR1 MNHNY, CDR2 SVGAGI (reference sequence). The CDR3 spans 16 residues. In DNA, the CDR3 is TGTGCCAGCAGTCCTTTGGGGAGAACTTCCTACAATGAGCAGTTCTTC. Amino acids: CASSPLGRTSYNEQFF.

The chain has TRBV7-3 and TRBJ2-7; TRBD2 is a possible D gene (6 bases). The CDR3 sequence is 13 residues long. V lost 1 base and J 9 bases, leaving 13 bases between the germline ends. Germline-derived CDR1 and CDR2 are SGHTA and FQGTGA. Here the CDR3 reads CASSLKDWGLQYF. The CDR3 region has the DNA TGTGCCAGCAGCTTAAAAGATTGGGGACTGCAGTACTTC.

Note on this clone: Other DNA sequences in this specimen translate into the identical CDR3. This chain connects TRBV6-1 to TRBJ2-7; 10 bases fit TRBD1. The CDR3 has 15 residues. Unmatched junction bases numbered 6, after V lost 4 bases and J lost 3 bases. From germline, CDR1 is MNHNS and CDR2 SASEGT. The CDR3 reads CASSVTGTGVYEQYF. CDR3 DNA sequence: TGTGCCAGCAGTGTTACCGGGACAGGGGTCTACGAGCAGTACTTC.

V is TRBV5-4 and J is TRBJ2-7, with D tentatively TRBD1 (5 bases). This CDR3 has 14 amino acids. Trimming pared 4 bases from V and 6 bases from J, leaving 17 bases between. CDR1 SGHNT and CDR2 YYREEE come from the germline V gene (reference sequence). The CDR3 nucleotides read TGTGCCAGCAGCCTAGGGGAACTACTCTCCGAGCAGTACTTC. This gives the protein CASSLGELLSEQYF. The variable domain in full, completed from reference TRBV5-4 and TRBJ2-7, reads ETGVTQSPTHLIKTRGQQVTLRCSSQSGHNTVSWYQQALGQGPQFIFQYYREEENGRGNFPPRFSGLQFPNYSSELNVNALELDDSALYLCASSLGELLSEQYFGPGTRLTVT.

The chain joins TRBV5-5 to TRBJ1-1; TRBD1 agrees at 7 bases. Per the germline V gene, CDR1 is SGHKS and CDR2 is YYEKEE (reference sequence). V was clipped by 3 bases and J by 5 bases; unmatched bases: 4. The CDR3 is 13 residues long. The CDR3 DNA sequence: TGTGCCAGCAGCTATATGGGACAGACTGAAGCTTTCTTT. Translated: CASSYMGQTEAFF.

This clone appeared a single time. The chain couples TRBV6-4 to TRBJ1-3, with D perhaps matching TRBD1 (5 bases). V dropped 2 bases and J dropped 4 bases, with 24 bases sitting between them. The CDR3 is 19 residues long. Germline CDR1 reads MRHNA; CDR2 reads SNTAGT. The CDR3 here is CASSDKTKIDSEVGNTIYF. The CDR3, as DNA: TGTGCCAGCAGTGACAAGACCAAAATAGACAGTGAGGTAGGAAACACCATATATTTT.

This CDR3 is CASSFPPWGQGAPGYGYTF. As DNA, the CDR3 is TGTGCCAGCAGTTTCCCCCCCTGGGGACAGGGGGCGCCTGGTTATGGCTACACCTTC. This chain joins TRBV28 and TRBJ1-2; 12 bases fit TRBD1. The V and J ends lost 3 bases and 5 bases, in that order; junction bases with no gene match: 16. The CDR3 contains 19 residues. Germline V gene sequence: CDR1 MDHEN, CDR2 SYDVKM.

The chain has TRBV30 and TRBJ2-3; 11 bases line up with TRBD2. CDR1 and CDR2 from the germline V gene are GTSNPN and SVGIG (reference sequence). The CDR3 contains 14 residues. J was trimmed by 4 bases and V by 4 bases; bases with no gene match: 4. The CDR3: CAWKASGRSDTQYF. In DNA form, the CDR3 reads TGTGCCTGGAAGGCTAGCGGGAGGTCAGATACGCAGTATTTT.

CDR3 residues: CASSPTGGAREKLFF. The DNA of the CDR3 is TGTGCCAGCAGCCCCACAGGGGGCGCGCGGGAAAAACTGTTTTTT. V gene TRBV2 combines with J gene TRBJ1-4, with TRBD1 matching over 9 bases. Germline V gene sequence: CDR1 SNHLY, CDR2 FYNNEI. V lost 6 bases and J lost 8; bases outside the gene matches: 10. The CDR3 sequence is 15 residues long.

The V call is TRBV6-6, the J call TRBJ2-7; D is perhaps TRBD2 (6 bases). Germline CDR1 and CDR2: MNHNY and SVGAGI (reference sequence). With 2 bases removed from V and 1 base from J, the gap between germline ends came to 6 bases. The CDR3 extends over 13 amino acids. DNA for the CDR3: TGTGCCAGCAGTTACGGAGGGTCCTACGAGCAGTACTTC. This translates into CASSYGGSYEQYF.

The chain recombines TRBV7-9 with TRBJ1-6; D is possibly TRBD1 (6 bases). Trimming took off 2 bases at V and 10 bases at J, with 15 bases between the two ends. The CDR3 contains 15 residues. Germline V gives CDR1 SEHNR, CDR2 FQNEAQ (reference sequence). CDR3 nucleotide sequence: TGTGCCAGCAGCTTAATCCGGGGGGCCCAGTCACCCCTCCACTTT. This codes for CASSLIRGAQSPLHF.